Listed here is a single T cell receptor beta chain. These data originate in a study of blood T cell repertoires in COVID-19. The CDR3 is 14 amino acids. Trimming removed 8 bases from V and 7 bases from J; junction bases left unmatched: 10. From germline, CDR1 is MDHEN and CDR2 SYDVKM. Libraries were prepared by immunoSEQ multiplex PCR; TCRdb keeps only in-frame clonotypes and omits some of them. The table lists around 170,000 clones, 80% to 90% of them singletons. Sample: PBMCs or T cells enriched from blood (not recorded which). The clonotype comes from a woman aged 45 to 65 who had recovered from COVID-19. The rearrangement uses TRBV28 and TRBJ2-1; 8 bases line up with TRBD2. Here the CDR3 reads CASRRSGSLNEQFF. The CDR3 region has the DNA TGTGCCAGCCGCCGCAGCGGGAGTCTGAATGAGCAGTTCTTC.